This T cell receptor beta chain stems from a study of post-analysis software for immune sequencing data. Study-level results: Higher frequency in patients than in controls was seen for 5 or 6 TRBV segments, with TRBV5-6, TRBV5-1 and TRBV20-1 among them.

Between the trimmed V and J ends, which lost 6 bases and 0 bases, there was a span of 12 bases. There are 14 residues in the CDR3. The library was made from cDNA and included unique molecular identifiers. MiXCR was run by TCRdb on the PCR reads, yielding one entry per CDR3 protein. The table lists some 690,000 distinct CDR3 sequences, roughly three fifths of them singletons, with around 11% in the top ten. On this clonotype itself: Its cognate antigen is unknown.

Sequenced: blood. The chain recombines TRBV12-3 or TRBV12-4 with TRBJ2-7; D is unresolved. This receptor was obtained from a girl aged 2-10 years with multiple sclerosis. CDR3 in amino acids: CASRTYFLSYEQYF. In DNA form, the CDR3 reads TGTGCCAGCAGGACTTACTTTCTCTCCTACGAGCAGTACTTC.